The rows below give T cell receptor beta chains drawn from one sample of a study of T-cell reconstitution after alpha-beta-depleted transplantation in children. Using its own MiXCR run on the PCR reads, TCRdb lists one record per CDR3 protein. Seen here are a few hundred thousand distinct CDR3 sequences, 27% observed once, and the top ten hold under 45%. The sequencing here drew on PBMCs, taken before TCRalphabeta/CD19-depleted stem cell transplant. The receptors stem from a boy under three years old with Wiskott-Aldrich syndrome, due to receive a stem cell transplant. CDR3s include the opening cysteine and the closing phenylalanine or tryptophan. D genes are given only for firm matches. Clone size is shown for a subset of rows, as once, few, many or a class of expanded clone.

J gene | V gene | clone size | D gene | CDR3 protein | CDR3 DNA
TRBJ2-1 | TRBV6-1 | - | TRBD1 | CASSESGWTGNEQFF | TGTGCCAGCAGTGAATCGGGATGGACAGGCAATGAGCAGTTCTTC
TRBJ2-1 | TRBV20-1 | few | - | CSARVGQTFYNEQFF | TGCAGTGCTAGAGTTGGACAGACTTTTTACAATGAGCAGTTCTTC
TRBJ2-5 | TRBV7-9 | - | - | CASSQGHYEETQYF | TGTGCCAGCAGCCAGGGCCACTACGAAGAGACCCAGTACTTC
TRBJ2-3 | TRBV12-3/TRBV12-4 | - | TRBD2 | CASCFEGLGNTQYF | TGTGCCAGCTGTTTCGAGGGACTAGGTAATACGCAGTATTTT
TRBJ2-3 | TRBV10-1 | few | - | CASSFAGPSSTDTQYF | TGCGCCAGCAGCTTCGCGGGACCGTCTAGCACAGATACGCAGTATTTT
TRBJ2-5 | TRBV5-1 | - | TRBD1 | CASGGTGGSETQYF | TGCGCCAGCGGAGGGACAGGGGGCTCGGAGACCCAGTACTTC
TRBJ2-3 | TRBV4-2 | few | - | CASSPDQSTDTQYF | TGTGCCAGCAGCCCGGACCAGAGCACAGATACGCAGTATTTT
TRBJ2-3 | TRBV5-1 | few | - | CASSLTRGTIDTQYF | TGCGCCAGCAGCTTGACTAGGGGGACGATAGATACGCAGTATTTT
TRBJ1-3 | TRBV5-1 | few | - | CASSLASPGNTIYF | TGCGCCAGCAGCTTGGCCTCGCCGGGAAACACCATATATTTT
TRBJ2-1 | TRBV4-2 | - | - | CASSSPSGLSSYNEQFF | TGTGCCAGCAGCTCTCCTTCCGGACTGAGCTCCTACAATGAGCAGTTCTTC
TRBJ2-2 | TRBV9 | few | - | CASSALGTAGELFF | TGTGCCAGCAGCGCCCTTGGGACCGCCGGGGAGCTGTTTTTT
TRBJ2-3 | TRBV9 | few | TRBD2 | CASSKASGRFTDTQYF | TGTGCCAGCAGCAAGGCTAGCGGGAGGTTTACAGATACGCAGTATTTT
TRBJ2-5 | TRBV2 | - | - | CASSDARVQETQYF | TGTGCCAGCAGTGATGCCAGGGTCCAAGAGACCCAGTACTTC
TRBJ1-2 | TRBV5-1 | - | - | CASSLGTVDGYTF | TGCGCCAGCAGCTTGGGAACAGTGGATGGCTACACCTTC
TRBJ2-1 | TRBV28 | - | TRBD2 | CASMRRGWLAGYNEQFF | TGTGCCAGCATGCGAAGGGGTTGGCTAGCGGGCTACAATGAGCAGTTCTTC
TRBJ2-7 | TRBV20-1 | - | - | CSLHYEQYF | TGCAGTCTACACTACGAGCAGTACTTC
TRBJ2-1 | TRBV5-1 | - | TRBD2 | CASSLTILAASSYNEQFF | TGCGCCAGCAGCTTGACCATACTAGCGGCGAGCTCCTACAATGAGCAGTTCTTC
TRBJ2-5 | TRBV5-1 | - | - | CASSFGRVIQETQYF | TGCGCCAGCAGCTTCGGCAGGGTAATTCAGGAGACCCAGTACTTC
TRBJ2-1 | TRBV24-1 | few | TRBD2 | CATPGLAFYNEQFF | TGTGCCACCCCGGGACTAGCCTTTTACAATGAGCAGTTCTTC
TRBJ2-1 | TRBV9 | - | - | CASSVAGQPSYNEQFF | TGTGCCAGCAGCGTAGCTGGACAGCCCTCCTACAATGAGCAGTTCTTC
TRBJ2-4 | TRBV12-3/TRBV12-4 | few | TRBD1 | CASSAGTGRGIQYF | TGTGCCAGCAGTGCCGGGACAGGGAGAGGCATTCAGTACTTC
TRBJ2-4 | TRBV2 | - | TRBD2 | CASSDLAGGPVHF | TGTGCCAGCAGTGACCTAGCGGGAGGGCCAGTGCACTTC